This TCR beta chain was identified in a study of cytomegalovirus exposure and HLA in healthy donors. Study-level background: Around 86 million unique TCRs, all from HLA-typed donors, were included in an early release of the data. Genotyping showed 70% to 90% of some 400 donors falling in the Caucasian-associated ancestry cluster. Study conclusions and caveats: It has been reported that TCR beta sequences accurately predicted the HLA-A and HLA-B alleles of most subjects. Per a later analysis, about 15,000 TCR beta sequences showed association with HLA alleles at 0.05 false discovery rate.

A word on this clone: Its matching antigen is unknown.

It was with 60 Vbeta and 13 Jbeta primers that the PCR ran. The method was immunoSEQ multiplex PCR; TCRdb's version includes in-frame clones alone and lacks a portion of them. The sample consists of approximately 120,000 clones, around 76% of them appearing once. Germline CDR1 and CDR2: DFQATT and SNEGSKA (reference sequence). The V and J ends lost 7 bases and 4 bases respectively, with 10 bases between them. The CDR3 sequence is 11 residues long. This TCR was recovered from a woman aged 60-75 years in good health and CMV-seropositive. The chain combines TRBV20-1 with TRBJ2-5; D ambiguous. Sequencing input: PBMCs. The CDR3 sequence: CSVRYIETQYF. For the CDR3, the DNA is TGCAGTGTCAGATACATAGAGACCCAGTACTTC.